This is a list of T cell receptor beta chains from one sample in a study of T-cell reconstitution after alpha-beta-depleted transplantation in children. TCRdb re-called the PCR reads through MiXCR, storing one row per CDR3 protein. The data contain 250,000 to 300,000 distinct CDR3 sequences, around 10% of them singletons. The source was PBMCs, collected before TCRalphabeta/CD19-depleted stem cell transplant. The receptor source for this set is a boy younger than two with acute myeloid leukemia, due to receive a stem cell transplant. Both conserved end residues are part of each CDR3. The order of the fields is J gene, D gene, V gene, clone size, CDR3 DNA, CDR3 protein. The D gene is left open where the match is weak. Clone size is given for some rows only: seen once, a few or many times, or a class if the clone is expanded.

J: TRBJ2-7
D: NA
V: TRBV6-2/TRBV6-3
size: many
DNA: TGTGCCAGCAGTTACTCGCTAACAGGGTTCGAGCAGTACTTC
CDR3: CASSYSLTGFEQYF

J: TRBJ2-7
D: NA
V: TRBV28
size: many
DNA: TGTGCCAGCAGTTCGCCGCGGGTCTACGAGCAGTACTTC
CDR3: CASSSPRVYEQYF

J: TRBJ1-5
D: TRBD1
V: TRBV4-1
size: NA
DNA: TGCGCCAGCAGCCAAGCGCTGGGGGTCGGGACAGGGGGCTTCAATCAGCCCCAGCATTTT
CDR3: CASSQALGVGTGGFNQPQHF

J: TRBJ2-1
D: TRBD2
V: TRBV9
size: many
DNA: TGTGCCAGCAGCGTTAGCGGGAGGGCCTACAATGAGCAGTTCTTC
CDR3: CASSVSGRAYNEQFF

J: TRBJ2-7
D: TRBD2
V: TRBV10-3
size: many
DNA: TGTGCCATCGGACTAGCGGGAGCCTACGAGCAGTACTTC
CDR3: CAIGLAGAYEQYF

J: TRBJ1-5
D: NA
V: TRBV12-3/TRBV12-4
size: many
DNA: TGTGCCAGCAGTTTGAACGGAAGACAAGAGCCCCAGCATTTT
CDR3: CASSLNGRQEPQHF

J: TRBJ1-6
D: TRBD1
V: TRBV7-2
size: few
DNA: TGTGCCAGCGGTTGGGACAGGGGAACTTCACCCCTCCACTTT
CDR3: CASGWDRGTSPLHF

J: TRBJ2-4
D: NA
V: TRBV20-1
size: many
DNA: TGCAGTGCTAACGGGGGCCGGGCCAAAAACATTCAGTACTTC
CDR3: CSANGGRAKNIQYF

J: TRBJ2-6
D: NA
V: TRBV7-2
size: many
DNA: TGTGCCAGCAGCCCCATAGGGGGGATCTCTGGGGCCAACGTCCTGACTTTC
CDR3: CASSPIGGISGANVLTF

J: TRBJ2-2
D: NA
V: TRBV5-1
size: many
DNA: TGCGCCAGCAGCTGGAGAGGAAGGGACACCGGGGAGCTGTTTTTT
CDR3: CASSWRGRDTGELFF

J: TRBJ2-1
D: TRBD1
V: TRBV12-3/TRBV12-4
size: many
DNA: TGTGCCAGCAGTTTAAAAGGGACAGGGCGCCACAATGAGCAGTTCTTC
CDR3: CASSLKGTGRHNEQFF

J: TRBJ2-7
D: NA
V: TRBV6-1
size: many
DNA: TGTGCCAGCAGGAATTCGGGGAGCTACGAGCAGTACTTC
CDR3: CASRNSGSYEQYF

J: TRBJ1-1
D: NA
V: TRBV5-5
size: many
DNA: TGTGCCAGCAGTCGACAGGCCAGAATTGAAGCTTTCTTT
CDR3: CASSRQARIEAFF

J: TRBJ2-1
D: TRBD1
V: TRBV24-1
size: many
DNA: TGTGCCACCAGTGGTGGGACAGTACCATACAATGAGCAGTTCTTC
CDR3: CATSGGTVPYNEQFF

J: TRBJ2-7
D: NA
V: TRBV28
size: NA
DNA: TGTGCCAGCAGTTTACCCCTAACAGGGAGGGACGAGCAGTACTTC
CDR3: CASSLPLTGRDEQYF

J: TRBJ1-2
D: NA
V: TRBV5-1
size: many
DNA: TGCGCCAGCAGCTTGGACGCGGACCTTAACTATGGCTACACCTTC
CDR3: CASSLDADLNYGYTF

J: TRBJ1-4
D: NA
V: TRBV20-1
size: many
DNA: TGCAGTGCGACGGCAACTAATGAAAAACTGTTTTTT
CDR3: CSATATNEKLFF

J: TRBJ2-1
D: TRBD1
V: TRBV24-1
size: many
DNA: TGTGCCGCTCAGCTGCCAGGGGGCAGCTCCTACAATGAGCAGTTCTTC
CDR3: CAAQLPGGSSYNEQFF

J: TRBJ2-7
D: NA
V: TRBV28
size: many
DNA: TGTGCCAGCACCCTGACAGGCGTACACTACGAGCAGTACTTC
CDR3: CASTLTGVHYEQYF

J: TRBJ1-5
D: NA
V: TRBV5-1
size: many
DNA: TGCGCCAGCAGCTTCGAGACAAATCAGCCCCAGCATTTT
CDR3: CASSFETNQPQHF

J: TRBJ2-3
D: NA
V: TRBV27
size: many
DNA: TGTGCCACTACCTCCATGGATACGCAGTATTTT
CDR3: CATTSMDTQYF

J: TRBJ2-3
D: TRBD2
V: TRBV5-1
size: many
DNA: TGCGCCAGCAGCTTCAGCGGGGGACCTGCTGGGGGCACAGATACGCAGTATTTT
CDR3: CASSFSGGPAGGTDTQYF

J: TRBJ2-7
D: NA
V: TRBV7-9
size: NA
DNA: TGTGCCAGCAGCGTGGAGTGGCGAGGTTCATCCTACGAGCAGTACTTC
CDR3: CASSVEWRGSSYEQYF

J: TRBJ2-5
D: NA
V: TRBV5-1
size: many
DNA: TGCGCCAGCAGCATCGGGCCCACCGAAGAGACCCAGTACTTC
CDR3: CASSIGPTEETQYF

J: TRBJ2-6
D: TRBD1
V: TRBV6-1
size: few
DNA: TGTGCCAGCAGAGTCCACAGGGGCTCTGGGGCCAACGTCCTGACTTTC
CDR3: CASRVHRGSGANVLTF

J: TRBJ2-5
D: NA
V: TRBV24-1
size: many
DNA: TGTGCCACCAGTGAGAGGATTTTAGGACAGCAAGAGACCCAGTACTTC
CDR3: CATSERILGQQETQYF

J: TRBJ1-2
D: NA
V: TRBV5-1
size: NA
DNA: TGCGCCAGCAGCCCGGACCCTGGGAAAGACTACACCTTC
CDR3: CASSPDPGKDYTF

J: TRBJ2-5
D: TRBD1
V: TRBV3-1
size: many
DNA: TGTGCCAGCAGCAGTATCAGGGGACAGGGGCAAGAGACCCAGTACTTC
CDR3: CASSSIRGQGQETQYF

J: TRBJ2-7
D: NA
V: TRBV5-1
size: few
DNA: TGCGCCAGCAGCTTGGAGCGGCACACTCACGAGCAGTACTTC
CDR3: CASSLERHTHEQYF

J: TRBJ2-7
D: TRBD2
V: TRBV3-1
size: many
DNA: TGTGCCAGCAGCCAAGACGCGACGGGGGGGCGCGAGCAGTACTTC
CDR3: CASSQDATGGREQYF

J: TRBJ2-1
D: NA
V: TRBV6-2/TRBV6-3
size: many
DNA: TGTGCCAGCAGTTACTACACATCCAGGGGCGAGCAGTTCTTC
CDR3: CASSYYTSRGEQFF

J: TRBJ2-3
D: TRBD2
V: TRBV20-1
size: many
DNA: TGCAGTGCTAGAGATCGGCAGCGGGGGGGCACGGCTAGAACAGATACGCAGTATTTT
CDR3: CSARDRQRGGTARTDTQYF

J: TRBJ1-5
D: NA
V: TRBV12-3/TRBV12-4
size: many
DNA: TGTGCCAGCAGTCGGACCAAGCAGGATCAGCCCCAGCATTTT
CDR3: CASSRTKQDQPQHF

J: TRBJ2-2
D: NA
V: TRBV21-1
size: NA
DNA: TGTGCCAGCAGCCCAAGGGTTAGTTATTCCGGGGAGCTGTTTTTT
CDR3: CASSPRVSYSGELFF

J: TRBJ2-1
D: TRBD2
V: TRBV19
size: many
DNA: TGTGCCAGTAGTATTGTGGCTAGCGGATACAATGAGCAGTTCTTC
CDR3: CASSIVASGYNEQFF

J: TRBJ2-5
D: NA
V: TRBV20-1
size: many
DNA: TGCAGTGCTAGATCTAGTGTGCTGGAGACCCAGTACTTC
CDR3: CSARSSVLETQYF

J: TRBJ2-1
D: NA
V: TRBV20-1
size: NA
DNA: TGCAGTGCTAGAGTTCTCGGCGAGCAGTTCTTC
CDR3: CSARVLGEQFF

J: TRBJ2-5
D: NA
V: TRBV27
size: many
DNA: TGTGCCAGCAGTTTAAGTTCGGACAGTCCCCAAGAGACCCAGTACTTC
CDR3: CASSLSSDSPQETQYF

J: TRBJ2-3
D: NA
V: TRBV6-4
size: many
DNA: TGTGCCAGCAGTGACTCAGGGGCCACAGATACGCAGTATTTT
CDR3: CASSDSGATDTQYF

J: TRBJ2-3
D: NA
V: TRBV11-1
size: many
DNA: TGTGCCAGCAGCTTTCGACAGGATGCGCAGTATTTT
CDR3: CASSFRQDAQYF

J: TRBJ2-2
D: NA
V: TRBV14
size: NA
DNA: TGTGCCAGCAGTGTACATAACACCGGGGAGCTGTTTTTT
CDR3: CASSVHNTGELFF

J: TRBJ2-5
D: TRBD1
V: TRBV7-9
size: NA
DNA: TGTGCCAGCAGCTTCTCACAGGGGGCTAAGGAGACCCAGTACTTC
CDR3: CASSFSQGAKETQYF

J: TRBJ1-2
D: TRBD1
V: TRBV3-1
size: NA
DNA: TGTGCCAGCAGCCAAGGACAGGGGGCTTTCGTGAACTATGGCTACACCTTC
CDR3: CASSQGQGAFVNYGYTF

J: TRBJ1-2
D: TRBD1
V: TRBV18
size: NA
DNA: TGTGCCAGCTCAACGAATGCGGGGACAGTCGTTTATGGCTACACCTTC
CDR3: CASSTNAGTVVYGYTF

J: TRBJ2-7
D: NA
V: TRBV5-6
size: once
DNA: TGTGCCAGCAGCTTGTGGGGAGGCAGGGCCTACGAGCAGTACTTC
CDR3: CASSLWGGRAYEQYF

J: TRBJ2-7
D: TRBD2
V: TRBV10-2
size: many
DNA: TGCGCCAGTAAAGGGCGGGAGGGCCCCGGGCAGTACTTC
CDR3: CASKGREGPGQYF

J: TRBJ1-2
D: NA
V: TRBV6-5
size: many
DNA: TGTGCCAGCAGTTACAGACCGAAAAACTATGGCTACACCTTC
CDR3: CASSYRPKNYGYTF

J: TRBJ2-3
D: NA
V: TRBV10-3
size: NA
DNA: TGTGCCATCAGCGAGTGGGGGTCAGATACGCAGTATTTT
CDR3: CAISEWGSDTQYF

J: TRBJ1-5
D: NA
V: TRBV5-1
size: many
DNA: TGCGCCAGCAGCTTGGGCCCGGTAAATAGCAATCAGCCCCAGCATTTT
CDR3: CASSLGPVNSNQPQHF

J: TRBJ1-5
D: NA
V: TRBV15
size: many
DNA: TGTGCCACCAGCAGAGTGCCCTTGGGCAATCAGCCCCAGCATTTT
CDR3: CATSRVPLGNQPQHF

J: TRBJ2-5
D: NA
V: TRBV28
size: NA
DNA: TGTGCCAGCAGCGTCCTAAGGGAAGAGACCCAGTGCTTC
CDR3: CASSVLREETQCF

J: TRBJ2-7
D: NA
V: TRBV20-1
size: many
DNA: TGCAGTGCTAGACTACAGGGCTCCTACGAGCAGTACTTC
CDR3: CSARLQGSYEQYF

J: TRBJ1-2
D: NA
V: TRBV6-5
size: few
DNA: TGTGCCAGCAGTTACTCTATTGGGACACAGGATGGCTACACCTTC
CDR3: CASSYSIGTQDGYTF

J: TRBJ2-7
D: TRBD1
V: TRBV5-4
size: NA
DNA: TGTGCCAGCAGCCGGGACAGCAGGAACTACGAGCAGTACTTC
CDR3: CASSRDSRNYEQYF

J: TRBJ1-2
D: NA
V: TRBV12-3/TRBV12-4
size: few
DNA: TGTGCCAGCAGTTCCAGGTACTATGGCTACACCTTC
CDR3: CASSSRYYGYTF